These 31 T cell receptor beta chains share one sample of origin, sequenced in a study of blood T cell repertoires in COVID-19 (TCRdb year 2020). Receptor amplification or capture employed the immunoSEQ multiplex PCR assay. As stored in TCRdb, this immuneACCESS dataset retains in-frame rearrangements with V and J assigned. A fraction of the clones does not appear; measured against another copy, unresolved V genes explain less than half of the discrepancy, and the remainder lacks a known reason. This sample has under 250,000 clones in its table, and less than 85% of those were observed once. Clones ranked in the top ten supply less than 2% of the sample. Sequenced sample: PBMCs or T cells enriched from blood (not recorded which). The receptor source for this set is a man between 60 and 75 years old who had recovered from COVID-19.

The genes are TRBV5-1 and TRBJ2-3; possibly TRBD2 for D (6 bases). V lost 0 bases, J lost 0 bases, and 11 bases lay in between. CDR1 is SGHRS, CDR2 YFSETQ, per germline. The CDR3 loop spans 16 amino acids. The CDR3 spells CASSLGGAYSTDTQYF. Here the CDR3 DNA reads TGCGCCAGCAGCTTGGGCGGGGCATATAGCACAGATACGCAGTATTTT. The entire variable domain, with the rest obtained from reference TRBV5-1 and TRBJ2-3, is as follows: KAGVTQTPRYLIKTRGQQVTLSCSPISGHRSVSWYQQTPGQGLQFLFEYFSETQRNKGNFPGRFSGRQFSNSRSEMNVSTLELGDSALYLCASSLGGAYSTDTQYFGPGTRLTVL.

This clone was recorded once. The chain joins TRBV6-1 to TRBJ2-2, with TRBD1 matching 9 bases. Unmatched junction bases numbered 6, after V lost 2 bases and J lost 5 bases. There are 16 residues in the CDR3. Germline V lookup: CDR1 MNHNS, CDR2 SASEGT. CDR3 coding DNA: TGTGCCAGCAGTGAATTGACAGGGGGAGTAACCGGGGAGCTGTTTTTT. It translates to CASSELTGGVTGELFF.

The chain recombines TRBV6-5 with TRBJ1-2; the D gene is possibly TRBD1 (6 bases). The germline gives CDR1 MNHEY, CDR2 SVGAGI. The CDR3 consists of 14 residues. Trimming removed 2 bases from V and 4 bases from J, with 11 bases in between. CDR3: CASSYNRASYGYTF. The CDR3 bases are TGTGCCAGCAGTTACAACAGGGCAAGCTATGGCTACACCTTC.

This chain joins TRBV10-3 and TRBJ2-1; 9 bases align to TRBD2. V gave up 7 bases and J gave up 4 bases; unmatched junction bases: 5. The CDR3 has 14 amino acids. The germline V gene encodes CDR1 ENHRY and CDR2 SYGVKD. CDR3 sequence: CAITLAGDYNEQFF. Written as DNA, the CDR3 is TGTGCCATCACTTTAGCGGGGGATTACAATGAGCAGTTCTTC.

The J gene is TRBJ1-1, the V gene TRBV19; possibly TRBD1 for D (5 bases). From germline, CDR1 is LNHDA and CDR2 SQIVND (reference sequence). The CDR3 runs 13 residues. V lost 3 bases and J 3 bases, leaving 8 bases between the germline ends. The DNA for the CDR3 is TGTGCCAGTAGTATCAGGGCAGACACTGAAGCTTTCTTT. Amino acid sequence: CASSIRADTEAFF.

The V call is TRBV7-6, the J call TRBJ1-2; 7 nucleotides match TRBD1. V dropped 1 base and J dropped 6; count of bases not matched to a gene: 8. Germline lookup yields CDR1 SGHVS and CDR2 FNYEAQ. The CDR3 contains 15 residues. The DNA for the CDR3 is TGTGCCAGCAGCTTAGAGGGCAGGGGGTTTGATGGCTACACCTTC. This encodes CASSLEGRGFDGYTF.

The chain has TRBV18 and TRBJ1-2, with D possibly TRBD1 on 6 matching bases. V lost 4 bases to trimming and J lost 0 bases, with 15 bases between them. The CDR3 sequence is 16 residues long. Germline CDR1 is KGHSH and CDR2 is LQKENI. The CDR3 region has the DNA TGTGCCAGCTCACTACGACAGGACGGCGCTAACTATGGCTACACCTTC. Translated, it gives CASSLRQDGANYGYTF.

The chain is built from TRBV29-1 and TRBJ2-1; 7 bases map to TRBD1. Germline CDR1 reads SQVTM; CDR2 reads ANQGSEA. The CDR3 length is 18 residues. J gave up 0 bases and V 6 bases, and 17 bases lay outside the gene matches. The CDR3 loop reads CSVDRTPLGALSYNEQFF. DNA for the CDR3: TGCAGCGTGGACAGGACCCCGCTTGGGGCGCTCTCCTACAATGAGCAGTTCTTC.

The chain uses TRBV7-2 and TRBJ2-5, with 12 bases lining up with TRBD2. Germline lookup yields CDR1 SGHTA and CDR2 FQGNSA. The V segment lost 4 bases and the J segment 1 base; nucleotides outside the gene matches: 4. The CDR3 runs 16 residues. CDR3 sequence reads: CASSSRTSGTQETQYF. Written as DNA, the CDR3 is TGTGCCAGCAGCTCCCGGACTAGCGGGACCCAAGAGACCCAGTACTTC. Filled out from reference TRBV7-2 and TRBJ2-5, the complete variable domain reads GAGVSQSPSNKVTEKGKDVELRCDPISGHTALYWYRQSLGQGLEFLIYFQGNSAPDKSGLPSDRFSAERTGGSVSTLTIQRTQQEDSAVYLCASSSRTSGTQETQYFGPGTRLLVL.

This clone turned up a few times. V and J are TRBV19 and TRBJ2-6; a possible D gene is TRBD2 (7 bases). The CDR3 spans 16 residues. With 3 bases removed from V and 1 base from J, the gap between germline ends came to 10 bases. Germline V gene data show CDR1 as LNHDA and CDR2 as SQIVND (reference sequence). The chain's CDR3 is CASSMGGGSGANVLTF. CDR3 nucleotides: TGTGCCAGTAGTATGGGAGGGGGATCTGGGGCCAACGTCCTGACTTTC.

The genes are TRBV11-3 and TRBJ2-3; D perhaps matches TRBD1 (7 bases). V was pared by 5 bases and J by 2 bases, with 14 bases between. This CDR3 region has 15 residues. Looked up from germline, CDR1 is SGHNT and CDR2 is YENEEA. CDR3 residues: CASSPGGQNTDTQYF. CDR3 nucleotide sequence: TGTGCCAGCAGCCCAGGGGGGCAGAACACAGATACGCAGTATTTT.

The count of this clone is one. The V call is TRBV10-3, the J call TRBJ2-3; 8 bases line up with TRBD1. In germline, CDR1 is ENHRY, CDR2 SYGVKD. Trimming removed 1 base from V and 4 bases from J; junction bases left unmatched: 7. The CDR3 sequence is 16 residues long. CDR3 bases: TGTGCCATCAGTGAGTTGCCAGGGGGCATCGCAGATACGCAGTATTTT. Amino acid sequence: CAISELPGGIADTQYF.

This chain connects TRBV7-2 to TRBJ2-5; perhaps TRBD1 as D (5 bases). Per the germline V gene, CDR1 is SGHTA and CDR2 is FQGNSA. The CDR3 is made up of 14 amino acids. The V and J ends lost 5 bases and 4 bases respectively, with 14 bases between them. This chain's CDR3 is CASSVQQVRETQYF. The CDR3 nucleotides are TGTGCCAGCAGCGTACAACAGGTCCGAGAGACCCAGTACTTC.

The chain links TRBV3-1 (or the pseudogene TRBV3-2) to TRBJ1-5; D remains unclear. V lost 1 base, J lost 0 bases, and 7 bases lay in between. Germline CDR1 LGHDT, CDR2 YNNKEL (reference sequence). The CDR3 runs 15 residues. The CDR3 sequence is CASSQGGYSNQPQHF. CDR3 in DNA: TGTGCCAGCAGCCAAGGAGGGTATAGCAATCAGCCCCAGCATTTT.

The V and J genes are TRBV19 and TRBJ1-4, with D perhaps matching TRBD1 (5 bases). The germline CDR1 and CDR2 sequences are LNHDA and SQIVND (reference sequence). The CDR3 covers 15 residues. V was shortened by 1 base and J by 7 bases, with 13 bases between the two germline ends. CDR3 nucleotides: TGTGCCAGTAGTATAGTGCAGGGCAGGGTTGAAAAACTGTTTTTT. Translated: CASSIVQGRVEKLFF.

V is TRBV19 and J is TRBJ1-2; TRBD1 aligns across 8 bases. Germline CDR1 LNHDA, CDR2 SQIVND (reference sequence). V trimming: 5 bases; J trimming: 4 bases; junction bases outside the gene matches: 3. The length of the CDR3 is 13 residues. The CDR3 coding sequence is TGTGCCAGTAGTGACAGGGGCGGCTATGGCTACACCTTC. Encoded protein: CASSDRGGYGYTF.

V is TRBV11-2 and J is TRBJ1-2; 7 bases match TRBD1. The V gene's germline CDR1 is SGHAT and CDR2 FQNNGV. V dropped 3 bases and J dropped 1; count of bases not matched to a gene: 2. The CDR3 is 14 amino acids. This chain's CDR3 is CASSLGTVNYGYTF. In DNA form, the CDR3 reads TGTGCCAGCAGCTTGGGGACAGTTAACTATGGCTACACCTTC.

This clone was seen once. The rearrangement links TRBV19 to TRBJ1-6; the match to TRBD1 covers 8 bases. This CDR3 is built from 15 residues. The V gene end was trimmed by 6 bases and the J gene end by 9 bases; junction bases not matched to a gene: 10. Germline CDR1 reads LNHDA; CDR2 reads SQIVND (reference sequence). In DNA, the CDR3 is TGTGCCAGTAGCTCTTCAGGGGGCGTCGCTTCACCCCTCCACTTT. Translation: CASSSSGGVASPLHF. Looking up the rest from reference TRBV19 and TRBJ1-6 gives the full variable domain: DGGITQSPKYLFRKEGQNVTLSCEQNLNHDAMYWYRQDPGQGLRLIYYSQIVNDFQKGDIAEGYSVSREKKESFPLTVTSAQKNPTAFYLCASSSSGGVASPLHFGNGTRLTVT.

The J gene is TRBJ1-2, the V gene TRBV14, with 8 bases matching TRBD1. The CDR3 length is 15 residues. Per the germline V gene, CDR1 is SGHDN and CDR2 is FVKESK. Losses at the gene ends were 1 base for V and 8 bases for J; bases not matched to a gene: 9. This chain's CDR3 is CASSQGSGGARGYTF. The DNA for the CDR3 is TGTGCCAGCAGCCAAGGCTCAGGGGGCGCGAGGGGCTACACCTTC.

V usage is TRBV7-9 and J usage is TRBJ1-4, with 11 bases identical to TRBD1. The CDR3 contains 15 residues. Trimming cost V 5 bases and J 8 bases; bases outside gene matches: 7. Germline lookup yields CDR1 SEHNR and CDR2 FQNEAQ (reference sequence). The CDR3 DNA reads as TGTGCCAGCAGCCGGACAGGGGGCTTCAAAGAAAAACTGTTTTTT. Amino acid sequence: CASSRTGGFKEKLFF.

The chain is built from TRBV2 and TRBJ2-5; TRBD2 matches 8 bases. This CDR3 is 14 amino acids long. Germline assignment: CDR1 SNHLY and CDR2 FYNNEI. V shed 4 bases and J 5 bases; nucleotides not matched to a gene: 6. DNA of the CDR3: TGTGCCAGCAGTGGTCGGGGGGGCTGGGAGACCCAGTACTTC. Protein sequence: CASSGRGGWETQYF.

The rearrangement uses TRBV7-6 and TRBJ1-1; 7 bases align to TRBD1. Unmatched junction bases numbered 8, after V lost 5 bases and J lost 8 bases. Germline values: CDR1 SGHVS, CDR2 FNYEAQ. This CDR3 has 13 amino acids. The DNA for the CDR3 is TGTGCCAGCAGCGGAGGACAGGCCGGAGAAGCTTTCTTT. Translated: CASSGGQAGEAFF.

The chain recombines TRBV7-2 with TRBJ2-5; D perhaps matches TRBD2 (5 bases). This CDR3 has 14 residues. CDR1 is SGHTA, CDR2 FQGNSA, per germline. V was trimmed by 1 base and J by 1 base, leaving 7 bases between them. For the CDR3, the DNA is TGTGCCAGCAGCTTAGGGAGCGGCCAAGAGACCCAGTACTTC. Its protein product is CASSLGSGQETQYF. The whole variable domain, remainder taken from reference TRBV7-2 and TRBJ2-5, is GAGVSQSPSNKVTEKGKDVELRCDPISGHTALYWYRQSLGQGLEFLIYFQGNSAPDKSGLPSDRFSAERTGGSVSTLTIQRTQQEDSAVYLCASSLGSGQETQYFGPGTRLLVL.

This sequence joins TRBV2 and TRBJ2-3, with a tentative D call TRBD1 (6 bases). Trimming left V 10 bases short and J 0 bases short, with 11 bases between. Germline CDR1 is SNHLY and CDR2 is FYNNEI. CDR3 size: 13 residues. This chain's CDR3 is CATRTDSTDTQYF. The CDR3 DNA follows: TGTGCCACCAGGACAGATAGCACAGATACGCAGTATTTT.

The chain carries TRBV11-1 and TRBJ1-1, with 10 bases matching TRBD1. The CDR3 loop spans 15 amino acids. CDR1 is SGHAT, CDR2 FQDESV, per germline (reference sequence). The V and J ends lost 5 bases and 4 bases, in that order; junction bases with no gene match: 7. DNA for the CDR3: TGTGCCAGCAGCCTGAGACAGGGGGCGACCACTGAAGCTTTCTTT. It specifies CASSLRQGATTEAFF. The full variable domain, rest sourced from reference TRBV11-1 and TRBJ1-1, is EAEVAQSPRYKITEKSQAVAFWCDPISGHATLYWYRQILGQGPELLVQFQDESVVDDSQLPKDRFSAERLKGVDSTLKIQPAELGDSAMYLCASSLRQGATTEAFFGQGTRLTVV.

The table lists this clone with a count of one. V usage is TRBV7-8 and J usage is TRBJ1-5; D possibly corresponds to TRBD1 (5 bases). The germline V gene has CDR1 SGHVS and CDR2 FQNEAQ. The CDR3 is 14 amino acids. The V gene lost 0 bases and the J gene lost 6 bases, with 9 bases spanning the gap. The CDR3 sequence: CASSLAGARQPQHF. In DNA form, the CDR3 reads TGTGCCAGCAGCTTAGCAGGGGCGCGTCAGCCCCAGCATTTT.

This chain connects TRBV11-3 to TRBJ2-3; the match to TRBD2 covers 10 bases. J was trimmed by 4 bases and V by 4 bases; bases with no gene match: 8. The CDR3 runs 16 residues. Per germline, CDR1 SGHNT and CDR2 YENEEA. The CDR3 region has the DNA TGTGCCAGCAGCTCTCATAGCGGGGGGAGTCCAGATACGCAGTATTTT. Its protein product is CASSSHSGGSPDTQYF.

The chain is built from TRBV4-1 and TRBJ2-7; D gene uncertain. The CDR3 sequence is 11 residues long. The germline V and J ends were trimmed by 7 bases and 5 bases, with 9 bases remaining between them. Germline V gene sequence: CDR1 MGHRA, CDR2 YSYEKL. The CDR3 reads CASTVNHEQYF. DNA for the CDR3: TGCGCCAGCACCGTTAATCACGAGCAGTACTTC.

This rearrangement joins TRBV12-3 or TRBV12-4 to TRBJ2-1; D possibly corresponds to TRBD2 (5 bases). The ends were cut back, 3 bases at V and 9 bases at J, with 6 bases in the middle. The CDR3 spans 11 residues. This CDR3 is CASSLRAEQFF. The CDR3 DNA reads TGTGCCAGCAGTTTGCGGGCTGAGCAGTTCTTC.

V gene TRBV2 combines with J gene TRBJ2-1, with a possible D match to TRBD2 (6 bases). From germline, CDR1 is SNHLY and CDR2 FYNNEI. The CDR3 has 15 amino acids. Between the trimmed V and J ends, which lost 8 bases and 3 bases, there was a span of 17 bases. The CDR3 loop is CASDGGSGIYNEQFF. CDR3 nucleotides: TGTGCCAGCGATGGGGGGAGTGGGATCTACAATGAGCAGTTCTTC.

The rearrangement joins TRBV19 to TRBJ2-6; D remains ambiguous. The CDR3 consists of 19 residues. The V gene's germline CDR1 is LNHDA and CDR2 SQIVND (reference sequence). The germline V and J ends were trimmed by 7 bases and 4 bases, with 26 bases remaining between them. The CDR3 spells CASTPQGQPRGTGANVLTF. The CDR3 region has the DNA TGTGCCAGTACCCCTCAAGGCCAACCCAGAGGTACAGGGGCCAACGTCCTGACTTTC.